This TCR beta chain emerged from a study of beta chain features in type 1 diabetes. Whole-study results and caveats: Type 1 diabetes patients had TCRB CDR3s that were shorter (moderately but significantly so) in all four CD4+ subsets.

Based on CD45RO/CCR7/CD25/CD127/CD95/CD27, CD4+ regulatory, stem cell-like memory, naive and central memory cells were sorted. From germline, CDR1 is SQVTM and CDR2 ANQGSEA. The CDR3 has 18 amino acids. V lost 0 bases to trimming and J lost 8 bases; unmatched junction nucleotides: 15. The study reverse transcribed the entire isolated RNA, so it sequenced expressed TCRB transcripts. The table came from immunoSEQ multiplex PCR; TCRdb's copy has only in-frame clones and leaves some out. Among almost 350,000 clones listed, approximately 8% were seen once. Concerning this clone: The antigen is undetermined.

Sequenced input: central memory CD4+ T cells from blood. The clonotype originates from a woman aged 18-29 years in good health. The chain uses TRBV29-1 and TRBJ2-3, with TRBD2 matching 12 bases. The CDR3 loop is CSVEDPSTGLAGMGTQYF. CDR3 bases: TGCAGCGTTGAAGATCCTTCCACTGGACTAGCGGGAATGGGTACGCAGTATTTT.